Presented here are 30 T cell receptor beta chains from one specimen sequenced in a study of CD8+ T cells in alopecia areata (dated by TCRdb to 2016 to 2018). This specimen's time point label, per the study, means: about 4 weeks on oral tofacitinib. The intended sense of this specimen's treatment or condition label: oral pan-JAK inhibitor, 5-10 mg twice daily. The library was produced with the immunoSEQ multiplex PCR assay. RNA was extracted from all samples and reverse transcribed into cDNA, which served as template for TCR sequencing. TCRdb obtained this table from immuneACCESS and retained in-frame rearrangements with V and J assigned. These tables miss some clones; where compared with another copy, unresolved V genes account for less than half of the shortfall, and the remainder is unexplained. Counted in this sample were around 210,000 clones; 64% of them appeared once. The leading ten clones occupy around 4.3% of the sample.

This sample comprised CD4+ T cells sorted from blood, obtained at week 4, from a patient treated with tofacitinib. The receptors were sampled from a human donor with alopecia areata.

This clone was observed a single time. The chain couples TRBV7-2 to TRBJ1-2; TRBD1 agrees at 9 bases. The length of the CDR3 is 15 residues. The V segment lost 7 bases and the J segment 1 base; nucleotides outside the gene matches: 7. The germline gives CDR1 SGHTA, CDR2 FQGNSA. The CDR3 loop reads CASKTDRGSNYGYTF. CDR3 DNA: TGTGCCAGCAAGACGGACAGGGGAAGTAACTATGGCTACACCTTC.

V gene TRBV11-2 combines with J gene TRBJ2-3; TRBD2 aligns across 13 bases. Trimming removed 10 bases from V and 4 bases from J; junction bases left unmatched: 5. CDR1 and CDR2 (germline): SGHAT, FQNNGV. The CDR3 loop spans 14 amino acids. The CDR3 coding sequence is TGTGCCACCTCAGGGACTAGCGGGGCAGATACGCAGTATTTT. This gives the protein CATSGTSGADTQYF.

The chain joins TRBV25-1 to TRBJ2-7; tentatively, D is TRBD2 (5 bases). Deletions cut 7 bases from V and 3 bases from J, with 10 bases between. This CDR3 is 12 amino acids long. Germline CDR1 reads MGHDK; CDR2 reads SYGVNS. CDR3 DNA sequence: TGTGCCAGCAAAGCAGACTACTACGAGCAGTACTTC. Protein product: CASKADYYEQYF.

The chain uses TRBV27 and TRBJ2-5; 8 bases line up with TRBD1. CDR1 and CDR2 (germline): MNHEY, SMNVEV (reference sequence). This CDR3 comprises 13 residues. V shed 4 bases and J 5 bases; nucleotides not matched to a gene: 3. The CDR3 reads CASSSGGLETQYF. The CDR3 DNA reads as TGTGCCAGCAGTTCAGGGGGCCTGGAGACCCAGTACTTC.

The chain couples TRBV10-3 to TRBJ1-1; 8 bases match TRBD1. The CDR3 totals 14 residues. With V trimmed by 2 bases and J by 2 bases, 1 base remained unmatched. Germline V CDR1 and CDR2: ENHRY, SYGVKD. CDR3 DNA: TGTGCCATCAGTGAGGGGACAGGAAACACTGAAGCTTTCTTT. This gives the protein CAISEGTGNTEAFF.

J is TRBJ2-2 and V is TRBV29-1; possible D gene TRBD2, 5 bases. The length of the CDR3 is 16 residues. Trimming removed 4 bases from V and 0 bases from J, with 15 bases in between. CDR1 is SQVTM, CDR2 ANQGSEA, per germline. The chain's CDR3 is CSVAGIGATNTGELFF. The CDR3 nucleotides are TGCAGCGTTGCGGGGATAGGAGCTACGAACACCGGGGAGCTGTTTTTT.

The rearrangement links TRBV28 to TRBJ1-5; D uncertain. Deletions cut 4 bases from V and 3 bases from J, with 16 bases between. From germline, CDR1 is MDHEN and CDR2 SYDVKM. This CDR3 has 16 amino acids. The CDR3 sequence: CASSSPSPGVNQPQHF. The CDR3, as DNA: TGTGCCAGCAGTTCACCCAGTCCGGGAGTCAATCAGCCCCAGCATTTT.

This chain uses TRBV29-1 with TRBJ2-3; 7 nucleotides match TRBD1. CDR1 is SQVTM, CDR2 ANQGSEA, per germline. V shed 7 bases, J shed 2 bases, and the junction held 18 bases outside the gene matches. The CDR3 spans 17 residues. As DNA, the CDR3 is TGCAGCGGTCGACAGGGTAAACTACCATCGGACACAGATACGCAGTATTTT. The encoded protein is CSGRQGKLPSDTDTQYF.

This clone has a single count. This chain uses TRBV6-5 with TRBJ2-5, with D possibly TRBD2 on 5 matching bases. The CDR3 has 14 amino acids. V was pared by 4 bases and J by 7 bases, with 16 bases between. Germline V gene data show CDR1 as MNHEY and CDR2 as SVGAGI. This CDR3 reads CASSSPTDFVTQYF. The CDR3 coding sequence is TGTGCCAGCAGTTCCCCCACGGACTTCGTGACCCAGTACTTC.

The chain joins TRBV7-2 to TRBJ1-1; no clear D gene. The CDR3 length is 13 residues. Germline V gene data show CDR1 as SGHTA and CDR2 as FQGNSA. V shed 5 bases and J shed 7 bases, with 14 bases lying between them. The CDR3 region has the DNA TGTGCCAGCAGCGCTGAACGCCAGCGTGAAGCTTTCTTT. Protein: CASSAERQREAFF.

The genes are TRBV13 and TRBJ2-7; 7 bases line up with TRBD1. The CDR3 consists of 17 residues. The V and J ends lost 4 bases and 3 bases, in that order; junction bases with no gene match: 15. The germline gives CDR1 PRHDT, CDR2 FYEKMQ (reference sequence). CDR3 in DNA: TGTGCCAGCAGCTATTTCTCCAACCCGACAGGGAGCTACGAGCAGTACTTC. Translating gives CASSYFSNPTGSYEQYF.

The V call is TRBV5-1, the J call TRBJ2-3, with no clear D. CDR3 length: 13 residues. Trimming removed 1 base from V and 6 bases from J, with 9 bases in between. Germline CDR1 and CDR2: SGHRS and YFSETQ. In DNA, the CDR3 is TGCGCCAGCAGCTTGCGACAATACGATACGCAGTATTTT. Amino acids: CASSLRQYDTQYF. Full variable domain (missing parts from reference TRBV5-1 and TRBJ2-3): KAGVTQTPRYLIKTRGQQVTLSCSPISGHRSVSWYQQTPGQGLQFLFEYFSETQRNKGNFPGRFSGRQFSNSRSEMNVSTLELGDSALYLCASSLRQYDTQYFGPGTRLTVL.

This clone was seen more than once but under ten times. The V and J genes are TRBV29-1 and TRBJ2-7, with D possibly being TRBD1 (6 bases). With 5 bases removed from V and 0 bases from J, the gap between germline ends came to 14 bases. Looked up from germline, CDR1 is SQVTM and CDR2 is ANQGSEA. This CDR3 is 14 amino acids long. The CDR3 region has the DNA TGCAGCGTTCCCAGGGGCTACCCCTCCTACGAGCAGTACTTC. It encodes CSVPRGYPSYEQYF.

The rearrangement joins TRBV7-9 to TRBJ1-2; D not certain. With 1 base removed from V and 2 bases from J, the gap between germline ends came to 8 bases. This CDR3 is 14 amino acids long. Germline values: CDR1 SEHNR, CDR2 FQNEAQ (reference sequence). CDR3 DNA: TGTGCCAGCAGCTTAGTCGGCCGGAACTATGGCTACACCTTC. It codes for CASSLVGRNYGYTF.

This clone was seen just once. The chain is built from TRBV7-8 and TRBJ2-7, with 7 bases matching TRBD1. Germline V gives CDR1 SGHVS, CDR2 FQNEAQ. The V and J ends lost 3 bases and 4 bases, in that order; junction bases with no gene match: 15. The CDR3 sequence is 17 residues long. CDR3 in DNA: TGTGCCAGCAGCTTCAAGATACAGGGGTCGAAGACTTACGAGCAGTACTTC. This codes for CASSFKIQGSKTYEQYF.

The chain has TRBV29-1 and TRBJ2-7; 7 bases map to TRBD1. CDR3 length equals 12 residues. Germline CDR1 reads SQVTM; CDR2 reads ANQGSEA. Losses at the gene ends were 4 bases for V and 7 bases for J; bases not matched to a gene: 7. CDR3 in amino acids: CSVGKGAKEQYF. Written as DNA, the CDR3 is TGCAGCGTTGGAAAGGGGGCAAAAGAGCAGTACTTC.

This clone was observed a single time. This chain connects TRBV28 to TRBJ2-7; 8 bases agree with TRBD1. After removal of 6 bases from V and 2 bases from J, the junction contained 9 bases not matched to a gene. This CDR3 spans 15 amino acids. Germline CDR1 reads MDHEN; CDR2 reads SYDVKM. CDR3 sequence: CASSSPGTGTYEQYF. The DNA for the CDR3 is TGTGCCAGCAGCTCCCCCGGGACAGGTACCTACGAGCAGTACTTC.

The chain recombines TRBV29-1 with TRBJ2-3, with TRBD2 identical over 9 bases. Germline trimming cut 3 bases from V and 2 bases from J; bases unmatched to any gene: 12. The CDR3 sequence is 17 residues long. Germline CDR1 SQVTM, CDR2 ANQGSEA. CDR3 sequence (DNA): TGCAGCGTTGAGAAGGGCTATAGCGGGGGACCCACAGATACGCAGTATTTT. It codes for CSVEKGYSGGPTDTQYF.

This clone has a handful of counts. The chain uses TRBV4-2 and TRBJ2-3; D uncertain. Trimming took off 4 bases at V and 7 bases at J, with 9 bases between the two ends. Per the germline V gene, CDR1 is LGHNA and CDR2 is YNFKEQ. The length of the CDR3 is 12 residues. CDR3 nucleotide sequence: TGTGCCAGCAGCCCCGAAGGGAATACGCAGTATTTT. This sequence encodes CASSPEGNTQYF.

This clone was observed a few times. The V call is TRBV29-1, the J call TRBJ1-5; no firm D call. CDR1 is SQVTM and CDR2 is ANQGSEA in the germline V gene. The CDR3 is 13 residues long. V gave up 7 bases and J gave up 2 bases, with 12 bases separating them. The CDR3 coding sequence is TGCAGCGGTCATAGGGTTGGCAATCAGCCCCAGCATTTT. This sequence encodes CSGHRVGNQPQHF.

This clone was picked up a small number of times. J is TRBJ2-5 and V is TRBV4-2, with 10 bases that match TRBD2. The CDR3 has 17 residues. Germline-derived CDR1 and CDR2 are LGHNA and YNFKEQ. Trimming took 3 bases from V and 4 from J; bases not matched to a gene: 11. The CDR3 sequence: CASSQNIAGGFPETQYF. The CDR3 bases are TGTGCCAGCAGCCAGAACATAGCGGGGGGCTTTCCAGAGACCCAGTACTTC.

CDR3 protein: CASRLGQGNSPLHF. CDR3 DNA: TGTGCCAGCAGATTGGGTCAGGGTAATTCACCCCTCCACTTT. The V call is TRBV27, the J call TRBJ1-6, with D possibly being TRBD1 (5 bases). V dropped 6 bases and J dropped 6 bases, with 12 bases sitting between them. CDR1 and CDR2 from the germline V gene are MNHEY and SMNVEV (reference sequence). This CDR3 is built from 14 residues.

The chain joins TRBV5-1 to TRBJ2-1, with 7 bases fitting TRBD1. The CDR3 contains 14 residues. CDR1 is SGHRS and CDR2 is YFSETQ in the germline V gene. The J segment lost 3 bases and the V segment lost 7 bases, leaving 7 bases of the junction unmatched. The CDR3 nucleotides are TGCGCCAGCCAACGGGACAGCGACTACAATGAGCAGTTCTTC. It is translated as CASQRDSDYNEQFF.

V gene TRBV6-1 combines with J gene TRBJ2-1; 7 bases are a match to TRBD2. CDR1 is MNHNS and CDR2 is SASEGT in the germline V gene. The ends lost 0 bases at V and 4 bases at J; junction bases unmatched: 0. CDR3 size: 14 residues. CDR3 region: CASSEAGGYNEQFF. In DNA form, the CDR3 reads TGTGCCAGCAGTGAAGCGGGGGGGTACAATGAGCAGTTCTTC.

The chain couples TRBV5-4 to TRBJ2-7; weak D call: TRBD2 (6 bases). This CDR3 contains 14 residues. CDR1 is SGHNT and CDR2 is YYREEE in the germline V gene (reference sequence). Trimming removed 0 bases at V and 3 bases at J, with 10 bases between. The CDR3 region is CASSLAGSNYEQYF. The CDR3 DNA sequence: TGTGCCAGCAGCTTGGCCGGGAGCAACTACGAGCAGTACTTC.

The rearrangement joins TRBV5-1 to TRBJ1-5; D is unresolved. The germline gives CDR1 SGHRS, CDR2 YFSETQ. V lost 0 bases, J lost 0 bases, and 4 bases lay in between. There are 14 residues in the CDR3. CDR3 DNA sequence: TGCGCCAGCAGCTTGGGGAGTAGCAATCAGCCCCAGCATTTT. This encodes CASSLGSSNQPQHF. The full variable domain, its missing parts supplied by reference TRBV5-1 and TRBJ1-5, is KAGVTQTPRYLIKTRGQQVTLSCSPISGHRSVSWYQQTPGQGLQFLFEYFSETQRNKGNFPGRFSGRQFSNSRSEMNVSTLELGDSALYLCASSLGSSNQPQHFGDGTRLSIL.

The V call is TRBV6-1, the J call TRBJ1-5, with D unclear. This CDR3 is built from 12 residues. The V gene's germline CDR1 is MNHNS and CDR2 SASEGT. Between the trimmed V and J ends, which lost 0 bases and 7 bases, there was a span of 4 bases. This CDR3 reads CASSEALQPQHF. Written as DNA, the CDR3 is TGTGCCAGCAGTGAAGCCCTACAGCCCCAGCATTTT.

This chain links TRBV6-5 with TRBJ2-3; the match to TRBD2 covers 8 bases. Losses at the gene ends were 4 bases for V and 1 base for J; bases not matched to a gene: 7. This CDR3 spans 16 amino acids. The germline V gene has CDR1 MNHEY and CDR2 SVGAGI. The CDR3: CASSSDYSGGTDTQYF. CDR3 DNA: TGTGCCAGCAGTTCCGATTATAGCGGGGGCACAGATACGCAGTATTTT.

Only one count was recorded for this clone. The chain carries TRBV4-2 and TRBJ2-7; D remains ambiguous. The V gene's germline CDR1 is LGHNA and CDR2 YNFKEQ. The CDR3 has 14 residues. V was pared by 1 base and J by 8 bases, with 15 bases between. CDR3 protein: CASSQGQAFGKQYF. As DNA, the CDR3 is TGTGCCAGCAGCCAAGGCCAGGCCTTCGGTAAGCAGTACTTC.

This clone was seen more than once but under ten times. The gene calls are TRBV11-2 and TRBJ1-1; no firm D call. This CDR3 region has 15 residues. Germline values: CDR1 SGHAT, CDR2 FQNNGV. With 2 bases removed from V and 4 bases from J, the gap between germline ends came to 14 bases. Here the CDR3 DNA reads TGTGCCAGCAGCTTAATGTTCTCGGTGGGCACTGAAGCTTTCTTT. This encodes CASSLMFSVGTEAFF.